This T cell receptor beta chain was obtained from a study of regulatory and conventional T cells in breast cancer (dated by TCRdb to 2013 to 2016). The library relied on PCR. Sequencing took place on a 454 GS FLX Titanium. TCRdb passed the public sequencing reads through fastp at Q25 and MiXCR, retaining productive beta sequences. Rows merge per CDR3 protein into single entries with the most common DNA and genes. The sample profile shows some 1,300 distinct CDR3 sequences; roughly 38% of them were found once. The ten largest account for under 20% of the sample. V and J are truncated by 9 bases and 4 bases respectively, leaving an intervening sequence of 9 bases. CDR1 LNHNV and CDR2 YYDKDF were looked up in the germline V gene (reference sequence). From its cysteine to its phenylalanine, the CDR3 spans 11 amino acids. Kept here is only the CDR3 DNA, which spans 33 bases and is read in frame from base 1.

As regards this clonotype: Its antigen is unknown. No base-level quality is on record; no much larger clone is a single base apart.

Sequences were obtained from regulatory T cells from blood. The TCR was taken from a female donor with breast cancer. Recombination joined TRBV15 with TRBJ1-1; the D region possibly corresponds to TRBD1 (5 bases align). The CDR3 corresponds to CATIRGTEAFF. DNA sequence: TGTGCCACGATAAGGGGCACTGAAGCTTTCTTT.